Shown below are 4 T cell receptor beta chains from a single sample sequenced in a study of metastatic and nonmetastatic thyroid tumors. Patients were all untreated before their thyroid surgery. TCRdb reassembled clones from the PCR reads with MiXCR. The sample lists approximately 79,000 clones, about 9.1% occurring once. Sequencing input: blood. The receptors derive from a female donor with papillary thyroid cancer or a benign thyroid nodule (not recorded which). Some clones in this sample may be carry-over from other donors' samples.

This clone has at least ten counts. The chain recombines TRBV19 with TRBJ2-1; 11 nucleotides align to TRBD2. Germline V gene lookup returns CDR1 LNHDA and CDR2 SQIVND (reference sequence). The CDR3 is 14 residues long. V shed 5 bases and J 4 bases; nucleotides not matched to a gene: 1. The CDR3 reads CASSGTSGYNEQFF. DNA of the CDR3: TGTGCCAGTAGTGGGACTAGCGGTTACAATGAGCAGTTCTTC.

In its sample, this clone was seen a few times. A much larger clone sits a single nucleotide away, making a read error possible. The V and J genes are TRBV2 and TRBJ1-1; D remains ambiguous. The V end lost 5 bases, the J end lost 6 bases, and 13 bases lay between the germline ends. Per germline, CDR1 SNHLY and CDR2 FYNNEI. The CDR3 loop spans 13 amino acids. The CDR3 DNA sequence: TGTGCCAGCAGTTCACGGGAAATCGCTGAAGCTTTCTTT. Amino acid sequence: CASSSREIAEAFF.

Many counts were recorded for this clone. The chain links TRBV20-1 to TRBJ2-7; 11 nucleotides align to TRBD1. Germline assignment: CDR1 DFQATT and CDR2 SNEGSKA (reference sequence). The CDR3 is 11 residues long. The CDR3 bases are TGCAGCGGACAGGGGGCACGGGAGCAGTACTTC. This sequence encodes CSGQGAREQYF.

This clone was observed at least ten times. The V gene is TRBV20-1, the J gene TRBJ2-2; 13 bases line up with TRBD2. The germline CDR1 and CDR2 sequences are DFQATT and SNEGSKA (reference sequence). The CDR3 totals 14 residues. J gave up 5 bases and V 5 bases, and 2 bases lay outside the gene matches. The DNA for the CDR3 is TGCAGTGCTCTACTAGCGGGGGGGACCGGGGAGCTGTTTTTT. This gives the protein CSALLAGGTGELFF.